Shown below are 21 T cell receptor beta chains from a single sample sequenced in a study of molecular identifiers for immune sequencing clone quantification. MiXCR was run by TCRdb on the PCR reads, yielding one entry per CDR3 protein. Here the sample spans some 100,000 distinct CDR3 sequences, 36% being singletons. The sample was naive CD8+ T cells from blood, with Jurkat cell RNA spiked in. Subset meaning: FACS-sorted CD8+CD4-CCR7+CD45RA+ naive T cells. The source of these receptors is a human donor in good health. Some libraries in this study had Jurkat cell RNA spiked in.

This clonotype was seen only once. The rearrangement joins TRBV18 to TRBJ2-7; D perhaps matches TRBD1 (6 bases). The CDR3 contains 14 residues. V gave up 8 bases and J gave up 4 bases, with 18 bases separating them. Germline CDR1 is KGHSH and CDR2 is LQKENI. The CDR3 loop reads CASLDSTGDYEQYF. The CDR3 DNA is TGTGCCAGCCTCGACTCGACAGGCGATTACGAGCAGTACTTC.

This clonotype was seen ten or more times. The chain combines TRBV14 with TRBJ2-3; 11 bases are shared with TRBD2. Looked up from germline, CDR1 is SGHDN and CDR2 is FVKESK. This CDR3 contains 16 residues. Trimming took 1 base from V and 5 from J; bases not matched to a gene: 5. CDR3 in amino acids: CASSQVSGRAGDTQYF. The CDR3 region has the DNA TGTGCCAGCAGCCAAGTTAGCGGGAGGGCCGGAGATACGCAGTATTTT.

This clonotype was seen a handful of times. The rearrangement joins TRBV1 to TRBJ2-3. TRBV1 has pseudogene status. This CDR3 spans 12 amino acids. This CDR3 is CTSSQESDTQYF. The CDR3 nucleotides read TGCACCAGCAGCCAAGAATCAGATACGCAGTATTTT.

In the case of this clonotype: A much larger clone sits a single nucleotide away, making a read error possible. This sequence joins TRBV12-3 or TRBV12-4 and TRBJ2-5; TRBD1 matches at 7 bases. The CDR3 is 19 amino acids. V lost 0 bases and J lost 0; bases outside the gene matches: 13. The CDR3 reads CASSLALGTEGSNQETQYF. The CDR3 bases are TGTGCCAGCAGTTTAGCGCTTGGGACAGAGGGGAGCAACCAAGAGACCCAGTACTTC.

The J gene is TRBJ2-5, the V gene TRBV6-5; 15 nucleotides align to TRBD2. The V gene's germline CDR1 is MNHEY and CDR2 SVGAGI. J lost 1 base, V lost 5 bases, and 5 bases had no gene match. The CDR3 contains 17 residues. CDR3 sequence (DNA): TGTGCCAGCAGTGAACCGGGACTAGCGGGAGGCCAAGAGACCCAGTACTTC. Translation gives CASSEPGLAGGQETQYF.

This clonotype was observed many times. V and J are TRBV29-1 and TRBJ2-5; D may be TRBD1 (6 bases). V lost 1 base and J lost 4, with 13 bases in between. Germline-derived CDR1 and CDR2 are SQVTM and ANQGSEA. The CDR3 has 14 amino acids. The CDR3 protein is CSVEVGRGRETQYF. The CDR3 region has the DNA TGCAGCGTTGAAGTAGGCAGGGGTCGAGAGACCCAGTACTTC.

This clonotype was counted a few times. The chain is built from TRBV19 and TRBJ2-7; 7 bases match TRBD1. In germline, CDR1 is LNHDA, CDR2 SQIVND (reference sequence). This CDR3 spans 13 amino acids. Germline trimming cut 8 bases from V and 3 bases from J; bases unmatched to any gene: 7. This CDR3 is CASLGTENYEQYF. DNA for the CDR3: TGTGCCAGTCTGGGGACAGAAAACTACGAGCAGTACTTC.

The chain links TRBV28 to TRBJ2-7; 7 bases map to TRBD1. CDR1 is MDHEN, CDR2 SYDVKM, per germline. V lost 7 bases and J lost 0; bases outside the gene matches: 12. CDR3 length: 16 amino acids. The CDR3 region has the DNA TGTGCCAGCACCCCCGAAGGGACAGCACGCTCCTACGAGCAGTACTTC. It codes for CASTPEGTARSYEQYF.

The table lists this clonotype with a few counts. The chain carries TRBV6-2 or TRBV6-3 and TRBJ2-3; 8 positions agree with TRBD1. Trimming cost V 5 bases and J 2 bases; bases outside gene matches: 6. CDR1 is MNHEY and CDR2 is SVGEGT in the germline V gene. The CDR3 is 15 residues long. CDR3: CASSKWTGTTDTQYF. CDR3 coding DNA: TGTGCCAGCAGTAAGTGGACAGGGACCACAGATACGCAGTATTTT.

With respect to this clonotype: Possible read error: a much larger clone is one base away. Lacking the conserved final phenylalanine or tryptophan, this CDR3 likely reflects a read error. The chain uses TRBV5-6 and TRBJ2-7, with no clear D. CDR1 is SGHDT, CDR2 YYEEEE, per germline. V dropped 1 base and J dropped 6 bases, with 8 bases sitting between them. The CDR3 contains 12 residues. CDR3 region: CASSLYRGEQYS. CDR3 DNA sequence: TGTGCCAGCAGCTTGTACCGCGGCGAGCAGTACTCC.

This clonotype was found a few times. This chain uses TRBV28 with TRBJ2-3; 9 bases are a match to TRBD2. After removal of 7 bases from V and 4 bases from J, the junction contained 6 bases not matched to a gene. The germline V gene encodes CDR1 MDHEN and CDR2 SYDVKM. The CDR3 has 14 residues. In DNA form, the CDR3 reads TGTGCCAGCACCCTAGCGGGACTACCAGATACGCAGTATTTT. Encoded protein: CASTLAGLPDTQYF.

The CDR3, as DNA: TGCAGTGCTCCCGAGAGCGGGAGGGCCTACGAGCAGTACTTC. Encoded protein: CSAPESGRAYEQYF. This chain joins TRBV20-1 and TRBJ2-7, with 10 bases fitting TRBD2. Looked up from germline, CDR1 is DFQATT and CDR2 is SNEGSKA (reference sequence). This CDR3 region has 14 residues. J was trimmed by 2 bases and V by 5 bases; bases with no gene match: 6.

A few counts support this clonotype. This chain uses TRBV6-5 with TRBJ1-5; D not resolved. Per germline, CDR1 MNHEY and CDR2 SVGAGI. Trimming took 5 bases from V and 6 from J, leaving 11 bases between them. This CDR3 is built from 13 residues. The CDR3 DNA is TGTGCCAGCAGTCACCTTGCGGGTCAGCCCCAGCATTTT. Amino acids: CASSHLAGQPQHF.

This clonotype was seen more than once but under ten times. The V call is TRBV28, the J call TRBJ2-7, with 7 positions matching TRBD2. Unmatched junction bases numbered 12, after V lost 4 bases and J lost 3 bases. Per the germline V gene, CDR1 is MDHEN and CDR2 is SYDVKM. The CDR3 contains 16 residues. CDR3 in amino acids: CASSSERGDLLYEQYF. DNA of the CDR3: TGTGCCAGCAGTTCTGAACGGGGGGACCTCCTCTACGAGCAGTACTTC.

In nucleotides, the CDR3 is TGTGCCAGCAGTTCCCCGAAGAAAGACTACGAGCAGTACTTC. Translated: CASSSPKKDYEQYF. The J gene is TRBJ2-7, the V gene TRBV28, with D unresolved. Trimming shortened V by 4 bases and J by 3 bases, and 13 bases separated the two germline ends. The germline gives CDR1 MDHEN, CDR2 SYDVKM. The length of the CDR3 is 14 residues.

The CDR3 nucleotides read TGTGCCAGCACCATTAGCAATCAGCCCCAGCATTTT. Protein: CASTISNQPQHF. The V call is TRBV27, the J call TRBJ1-5, with unresolved D. Trimming took 7 bases from V and 0 from J, leaving 4 bases between them. Germline-derived CDR1 and CDR2 are MNHEY and SMNVEV (reference sequence). The CDR3 runs 12 residues.

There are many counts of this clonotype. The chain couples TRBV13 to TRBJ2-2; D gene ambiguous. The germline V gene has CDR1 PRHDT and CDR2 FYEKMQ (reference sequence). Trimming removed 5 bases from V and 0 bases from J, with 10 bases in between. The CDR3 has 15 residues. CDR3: CASSTHTPNTGELFF. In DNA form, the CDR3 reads TGTGCCAGCAGCACCCACACGCCGAACACCGGGGAGCTGTTTTTT.

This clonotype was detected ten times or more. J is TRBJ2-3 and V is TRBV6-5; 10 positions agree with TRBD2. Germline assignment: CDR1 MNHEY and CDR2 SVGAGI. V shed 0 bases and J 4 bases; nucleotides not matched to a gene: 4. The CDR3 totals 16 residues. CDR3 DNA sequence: TGTGCCAGCAGTTACTCGACTAGCGGGCGCGCAGATACGCAGTATTTT. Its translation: CASSYSTSGRADTQYF.

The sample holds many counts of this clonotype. The CDR3 region has the DNA TGTGCCAGCAGCCTACCCCGGGGACTAGCGGGCCAAAGGGTCCCCTACGAGCAGTACTTC. Translating it yields CASSLPRGLAGQRVPYEQYF. The rearrangement uses TRBV7-8 and TRBJ2-7; 12 bases agree with TRBD2. CDR1 SGHVS and CDR2 FQNEAQ come from the germline V gene. With V trimmed by 5 bases and J by 2 bases, 19 bases remained unmatched. The CDR3 is 20 amino acids.

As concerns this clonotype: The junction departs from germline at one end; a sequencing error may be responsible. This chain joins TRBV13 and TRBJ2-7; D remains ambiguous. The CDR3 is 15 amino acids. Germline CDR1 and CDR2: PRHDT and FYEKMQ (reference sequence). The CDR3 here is CASSLGPTQTYEKYF. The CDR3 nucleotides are TGTGCCAGCAGCTTAGGGCCGACCCAAACCTACGAGAAGTACTTC.

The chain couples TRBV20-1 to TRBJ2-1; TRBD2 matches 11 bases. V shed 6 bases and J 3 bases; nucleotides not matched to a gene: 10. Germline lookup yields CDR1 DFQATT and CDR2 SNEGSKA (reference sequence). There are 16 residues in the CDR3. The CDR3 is CSARTSGCSYYNEQFF. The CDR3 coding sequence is TGCAGTGCCAGGACTAGCGGGTGTTCCTACTACAATGAGCAGTTCTTC.